This T cell receptor beta chain was recorded in a study of monozygotic twins with inflammatory bowel disease. TCRdb re-analyzed the 5' RACE reads; it lists each CDR3 protein once, without DNA. Found here are over 150,000 distinct CDR3 sequences; the top ten clones hold roughly 2.3%. The CDR3 contains 14 residues. Germline assignment: CDR1 SGHTA and CDR2 FQGTGA. The sequence was collected from a human donor with ulcerative colitis or Crohn's disease, or a healthy co-twin of an affected twin (not recorded which). This rearrangement joins TRBV7-3 to TRBJ2-3. Sequenced material: blood. The CDR3 sequence: CASSSNDVTDTQYF.